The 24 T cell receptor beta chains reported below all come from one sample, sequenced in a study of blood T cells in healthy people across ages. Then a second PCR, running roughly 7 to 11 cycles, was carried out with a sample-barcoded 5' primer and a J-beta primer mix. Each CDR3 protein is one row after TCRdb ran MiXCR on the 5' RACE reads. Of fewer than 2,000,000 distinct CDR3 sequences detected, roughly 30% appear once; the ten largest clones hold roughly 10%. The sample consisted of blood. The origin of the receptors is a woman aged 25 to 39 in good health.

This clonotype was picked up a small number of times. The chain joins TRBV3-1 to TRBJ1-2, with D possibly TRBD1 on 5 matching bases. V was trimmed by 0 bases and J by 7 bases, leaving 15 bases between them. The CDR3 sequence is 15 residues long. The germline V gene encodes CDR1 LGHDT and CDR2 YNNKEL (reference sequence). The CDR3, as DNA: TGTGCCAGCAGCCAAGACGGAGGGGTGCGGGCTGGCTACACCTTC. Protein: CASSQDGGVRAGYTF.

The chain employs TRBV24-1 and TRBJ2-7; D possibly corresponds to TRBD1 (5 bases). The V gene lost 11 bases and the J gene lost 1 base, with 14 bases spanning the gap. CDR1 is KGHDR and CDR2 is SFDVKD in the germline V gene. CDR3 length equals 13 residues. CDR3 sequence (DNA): TGTGCCATCCAGGGCCGCGATTCCTACGAGCAGTACTTC. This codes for CAIQGRDSYEQYF.

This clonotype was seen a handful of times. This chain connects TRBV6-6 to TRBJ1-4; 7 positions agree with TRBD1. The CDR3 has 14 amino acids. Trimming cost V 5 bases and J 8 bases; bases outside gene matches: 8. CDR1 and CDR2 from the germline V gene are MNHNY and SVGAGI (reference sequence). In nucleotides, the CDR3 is TGTGCCAGCAGTCCTCAGGGGGGGCGAGAAAAACTGTTTTTT. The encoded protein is CASSPQGGREKLFF.

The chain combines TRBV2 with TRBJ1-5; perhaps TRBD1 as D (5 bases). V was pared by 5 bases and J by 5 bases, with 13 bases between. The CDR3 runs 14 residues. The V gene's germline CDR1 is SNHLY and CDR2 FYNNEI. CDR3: CASSRDSPDQPQHF. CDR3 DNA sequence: TGTGCCAGCAGTCGGGACTCCCCCGATCAGCCCCAGCATTTT. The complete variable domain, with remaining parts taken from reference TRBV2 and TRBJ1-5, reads EPEVTQTPSHQVTQMGQEVILRCVPISNHLYFYWYRQILGQKVEFLVSFYNNEISEKSEIFDDQFSVERPDGSNFTLKIRSTKLEDSAMYFCASSRDSPDQPQHFGDGTRLSIL.

The DNA for the CDR3 is TGCAGCGTTGACGGGGGGAGTGGGACCGGGGAGCTGTTTTTT. It codes for CSVDGGSGTGELFF. The chain joins TRBV29-1 to TRBJ2-2; 7 bases map to TRBD2. V dropped 3 bases and J dropped 5; count of bases not matched to a gene: 6. The CDR3 consists of 14 residues. Germline-derived CDR1 and CDR2 are SQVTM and ANQGSEA.

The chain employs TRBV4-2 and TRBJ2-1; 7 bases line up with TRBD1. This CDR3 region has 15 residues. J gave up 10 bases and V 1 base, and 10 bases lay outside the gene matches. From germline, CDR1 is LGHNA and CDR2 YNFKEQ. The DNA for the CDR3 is TGTGCCAGCAGCCAAGGAGGGGGCGGAATTTGGGAGCAGTTCTTC. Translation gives CASSQGGGGIWEQFF.

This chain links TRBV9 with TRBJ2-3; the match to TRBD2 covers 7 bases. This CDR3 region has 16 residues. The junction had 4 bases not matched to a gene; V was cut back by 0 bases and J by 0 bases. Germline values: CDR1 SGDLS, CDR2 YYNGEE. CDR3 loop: CASSVENSGSTDTQYF. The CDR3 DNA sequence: TGTGCCAGCAGCGTAGAGAATAGCGGGAGCACAGATACGCAGTATTTT. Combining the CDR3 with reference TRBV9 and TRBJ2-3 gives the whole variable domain DSGVTQTPKHLITATGQRVTLRCSPRSGDLSVYWYQQSLDQGLQFLIQYYNGEERAKGNILERFSAQQFPDLHSELNLSSLELGDSALYFCASSVENSGSTDTQYFGPGTRLTVL.

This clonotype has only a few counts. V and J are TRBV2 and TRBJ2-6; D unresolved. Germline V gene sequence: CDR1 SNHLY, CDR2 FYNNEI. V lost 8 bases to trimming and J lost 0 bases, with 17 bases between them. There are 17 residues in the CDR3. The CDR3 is CASARTSGSSGANVLTF. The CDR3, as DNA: TGTGCCAGCGCGAGGACGTCGGGCTCCTCTGGGGCCAACGTCCTGACTTTC. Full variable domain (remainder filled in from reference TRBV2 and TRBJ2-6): EPEVTQTPSHQVTQMGQEVILRCVPISNHLYFYWYRQILGQKVEFLVSFYNNEISEKSEIFDDQFSVERPDGSNFTLKIRSTKLEDSAMYFCASARTSGSSGANVLTFGAGSRLTVL.

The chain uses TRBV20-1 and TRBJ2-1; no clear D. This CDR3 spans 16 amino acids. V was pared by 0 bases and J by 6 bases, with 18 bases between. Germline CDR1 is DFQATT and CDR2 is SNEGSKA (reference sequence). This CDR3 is CSARDWLSQASNEQFF. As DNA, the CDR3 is TGCAGTGCTAGAGATTGGCTGTCTCAGGCTAGCAATGAGCAGTTCTTC.

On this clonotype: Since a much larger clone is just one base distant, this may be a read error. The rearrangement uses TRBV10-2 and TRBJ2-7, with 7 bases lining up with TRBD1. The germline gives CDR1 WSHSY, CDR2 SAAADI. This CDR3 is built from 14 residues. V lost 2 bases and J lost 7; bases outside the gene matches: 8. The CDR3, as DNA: TGCGCCAGCAGTGAGGAGGGACAGATCAGGGAGCAGTACTTC. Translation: CASSEEGQIREQYF.

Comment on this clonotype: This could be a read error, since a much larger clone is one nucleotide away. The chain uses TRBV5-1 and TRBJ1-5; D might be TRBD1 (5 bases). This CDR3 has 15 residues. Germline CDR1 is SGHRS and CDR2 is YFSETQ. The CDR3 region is CASSLGPGSNHPQHF. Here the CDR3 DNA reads TGCGCCAGCAGCTTGGGCCCAGGGTCCAATCACCCCCAGCATTTT.

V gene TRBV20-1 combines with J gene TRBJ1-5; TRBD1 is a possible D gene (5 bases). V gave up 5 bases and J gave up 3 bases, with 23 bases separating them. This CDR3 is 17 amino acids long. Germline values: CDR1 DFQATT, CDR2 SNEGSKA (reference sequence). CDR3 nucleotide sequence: TGCAGTGCTTCCCGACCTGAGGACACGTCCATCAATCAGCCCCAGCATTTT. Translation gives CSASRPEDTSINQPQHF.

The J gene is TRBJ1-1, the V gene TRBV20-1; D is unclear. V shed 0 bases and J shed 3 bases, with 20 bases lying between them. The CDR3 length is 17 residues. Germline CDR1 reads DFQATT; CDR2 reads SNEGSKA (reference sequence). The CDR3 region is CSARDPDAGGEYTEAFF. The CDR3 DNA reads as TGCAGTGCTAGAGATCCCGATGCCGGTGGGGAGTACACTGAAGCTTTCTTT.

The CDR3 nucleotides are TGCAGTGCCATGGCAGGGGCGGACACTGAAGCTTTCTTT. It specifies CSAMAGADTEAFF. The chain couples TRBV20-1 to TRBJ1-1; TRBD1 is a possible D gene (6 bases). V was pared by 6 bases and J by 3 bases, with 14 bases between. Germline V gives CDR1 DFQATT, CDR2 SNEGSKA (reference sequence). This CDR3 is built from 13 residues.

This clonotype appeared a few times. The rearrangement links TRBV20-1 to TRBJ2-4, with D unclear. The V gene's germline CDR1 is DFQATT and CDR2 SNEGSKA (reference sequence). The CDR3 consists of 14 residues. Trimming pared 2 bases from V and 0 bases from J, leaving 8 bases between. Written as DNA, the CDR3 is TGCAGTGCTAGACTGCACCTAGCCAAAAACATTCAGTACTTC. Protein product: CSARLHLAKNIQYF.

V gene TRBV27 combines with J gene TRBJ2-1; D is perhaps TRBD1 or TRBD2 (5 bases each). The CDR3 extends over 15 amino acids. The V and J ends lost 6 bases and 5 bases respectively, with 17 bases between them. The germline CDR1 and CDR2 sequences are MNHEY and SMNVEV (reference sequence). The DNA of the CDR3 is TGTGCCAGCAGGCCCGGGACGGGGAGAAACAATGAGCAGTTCTTC. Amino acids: CASRPGTGRNNEQFF.

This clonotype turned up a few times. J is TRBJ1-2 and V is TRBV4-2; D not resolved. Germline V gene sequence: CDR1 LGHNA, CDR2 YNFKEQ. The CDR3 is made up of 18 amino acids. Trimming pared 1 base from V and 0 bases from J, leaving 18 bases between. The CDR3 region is CASSQVHAGSGSNYGYTF. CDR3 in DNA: TGTGCCAGCAGCCAAGTGCACGCAGGTTCGGGATCTAACTATGGCTACACCTTC.

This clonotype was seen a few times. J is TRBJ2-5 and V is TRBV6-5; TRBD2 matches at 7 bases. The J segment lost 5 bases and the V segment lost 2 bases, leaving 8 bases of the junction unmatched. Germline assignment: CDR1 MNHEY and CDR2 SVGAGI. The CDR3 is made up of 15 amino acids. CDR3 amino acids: CASSYLRTSLETQYF. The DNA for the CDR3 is TGTGCCAGCAGTTACCTCCGGACTAGTCTGGAGACCCAGTACTTC.

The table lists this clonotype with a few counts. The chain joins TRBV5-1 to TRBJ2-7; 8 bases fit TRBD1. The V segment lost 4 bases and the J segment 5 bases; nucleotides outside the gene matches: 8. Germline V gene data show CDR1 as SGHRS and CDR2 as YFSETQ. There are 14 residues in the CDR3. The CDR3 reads CASSPGTGWNEQYF. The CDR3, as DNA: TGCGCCAGCAGCCCCGGGACAGGATGGAACGAGCAGTACTTC.

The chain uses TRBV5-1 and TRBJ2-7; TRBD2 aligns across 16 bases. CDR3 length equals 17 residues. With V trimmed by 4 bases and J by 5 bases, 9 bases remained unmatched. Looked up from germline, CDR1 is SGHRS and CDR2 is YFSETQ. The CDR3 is CASSAGLAGGPGNEQYF. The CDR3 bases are TGCGCCAGCAGCGCGGGACTAGCGGGAGGGCCGGGCAACGAGCAGTACTTC.

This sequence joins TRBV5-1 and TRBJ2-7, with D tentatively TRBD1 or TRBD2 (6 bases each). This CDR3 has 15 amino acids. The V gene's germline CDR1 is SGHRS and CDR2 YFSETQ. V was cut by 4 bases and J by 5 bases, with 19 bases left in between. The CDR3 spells CASSVAGTNAHEQYF. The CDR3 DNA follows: TGCGCCAGCAGCGTGGCGGGGACAAATGCCCACGAGCAGTACTTC.

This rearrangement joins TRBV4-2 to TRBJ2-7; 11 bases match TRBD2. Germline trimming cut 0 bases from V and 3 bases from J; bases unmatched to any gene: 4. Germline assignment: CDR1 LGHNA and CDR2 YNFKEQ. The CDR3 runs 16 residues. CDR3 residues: CASSQEWLAGGYEQYF. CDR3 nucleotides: TGTGCCAGCAGCCAAGAGTGGCTAGCGGGAGGCTACGAGCAGTACTTC.

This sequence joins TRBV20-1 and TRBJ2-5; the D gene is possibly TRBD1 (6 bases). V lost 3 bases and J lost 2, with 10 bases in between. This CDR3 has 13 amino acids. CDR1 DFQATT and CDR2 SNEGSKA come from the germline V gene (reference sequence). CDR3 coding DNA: TGCAGTGCTAGTCTTACAGGGCAAGAGACCCAGTACTTC. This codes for CSASLTGQETQYF.

CDR3 DNA sequence: TGCGCCAGCAGCCTGGAGGTTGTGGGCTATGGCTACACCTTC. Amino acid sequence: CASSLEVVGYGYTF. The chain uses TRBV5-1 and TRBJ1-2, with D unclear. Germline loops: CDR1 SGHRS, CDR2 YFSETQ. Trimming removed 4 bases at V and 4 bases at J, with 14 bases between. This CDR3 comprises 14 residues.